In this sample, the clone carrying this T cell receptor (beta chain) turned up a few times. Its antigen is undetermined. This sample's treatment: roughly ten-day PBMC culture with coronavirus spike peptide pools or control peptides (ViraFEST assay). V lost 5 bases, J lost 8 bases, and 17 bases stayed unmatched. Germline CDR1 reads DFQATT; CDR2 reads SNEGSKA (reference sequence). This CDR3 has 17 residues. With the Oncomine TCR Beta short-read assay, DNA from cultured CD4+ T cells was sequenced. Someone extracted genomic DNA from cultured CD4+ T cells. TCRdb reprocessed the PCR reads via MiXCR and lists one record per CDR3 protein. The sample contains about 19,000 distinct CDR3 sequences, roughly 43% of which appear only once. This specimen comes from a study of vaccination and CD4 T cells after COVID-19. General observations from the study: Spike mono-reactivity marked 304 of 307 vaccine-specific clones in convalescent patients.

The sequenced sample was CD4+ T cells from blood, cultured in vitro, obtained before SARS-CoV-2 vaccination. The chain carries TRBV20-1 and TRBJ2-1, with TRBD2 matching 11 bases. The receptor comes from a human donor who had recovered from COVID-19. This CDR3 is CSAPAGLAGGPGDEQFF. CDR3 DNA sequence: TGCAGTGCTCCCGCGGGCCTAGCGGGAGGACCAGGGGATGAGCAGTTCTTC.